Presented here are 3 T cell receptor beta chains from one specimen sequenced in a study of blood T cell repertoires in COVID-19. The table came from immunoSEQ multiplex PCR; TCRdb's copy has only in-frame clones and leaves some out. This sample has 200,000 to 250,000 clones, with about 88% found just once. The sample was peripheral blood. The receptor set was obtained from a man aged 35 to 55 with acute or convalescent COVID-19.

This rearrangement joins TRBV3-1 (or the pseudogene TRBV3-2) to TRBJ1-2; 7 nucleotides align to TRBD1. The CDR3 is 13 amino acids. Germline loops: CDR1 LGHDT, CDR2 YNNKEL (reference sequence). With 8 bases clipped from V and 8 bases from J, the junction kept 11 bases outside the gene matches. This CDR3 reads CASQTTGTDGYTF. The DNA for the CDR3 is TGTGCCAGCCAAACTACTGGGACAGACGGCTACACCTTC.

The chain couples TRBV2 to TRBJ1-1, with D possibly matching TRBD1 (5 bases). V was clipped by 4 bases and J by 5 bases, with 11 bases between them. From germline, CDR1 is SNHLY and CDR2 FYNNEI. The CDR3 runs to 13 residues. The CDR3 loop is CASSGGEGTEAFF. The DNA of the CDR3 is TGTGCCAGCAGTGGGGGGGAAGGGACTGAAGCTTTCTTT. The full variable domain, rest sourced from reference TRBV2 and TRBJ1-1, is EPEVTQTPSHQVTQMGQEVILRCVPISNHLYFYWYRQILGQKVEFLVSFYNNEISEKSEIFDDQFSVERPDGSNFTLKIRSTKLEDSAMYFCASSGGEGTEAFFGQGTRLTVV.

This rearrangement joins TRBV25-1 to TRBJ2-7; tentatively, D is TRBD1 (5 bases). The germline V and J ends were trimmed by 6 bases and 2 bases, with 8 bases remaining between them. This CDR3 has 12 amino acids. Germline values: CDR1 MGHDK, CDR2 SYGVNS. The CDR3 nucleotides are TGTGCCAGCAGGGCAGGGACCTACGAGCAGTACTTC. Protein sequence: CASRAGTYEQYF.